This T cell receptor (beta chain) came from a study of blood T cell repertoires in COVID-19. The data were produced by immunoSEQ multiplex PCR, yet TCRdb's version contains in-frame clones alone and is incomplete. This sample has about 240,000 clones, with approximately 80% found just once. Source material: peripheral blood. This receptor was taken from an elderly woman with COVID-19, enrolled during active disease.

As DNA, the CDR3 is TGTGCCACCAGCAGGGGGGGAGATCGTACTGAAGCTTTCTTT. It yields the protein CATSRGGDRTEAFF. The genes are TRBV15 and TRBJ1-1, with D possibly matching TRBD1 (5 bases). Germline V CDR1 and CDR2: LNHNV, YYDKDF (reference sequence). V was shortened by 3 bases and J by 5 bases, with 13 bases between the two germline ends. This CDR3 is 14 amino acids long.